This TCR beta chain emerged from a study of T-cell reconstitution after alpha-beta-depleted transplantation in children. Unique molecular identifiers were used to barcode this TCRbeta library. TCRdb analysed the PCR reads with MiXCR anew, one entry per CDR3 protein. The data show around 490,000 distinct CDR3 sequences, with about an eighth seen just once and about 14% held by the top ten. CDR1 and CDR2 from the germline V gene are LGHDT and YNNKEL (reference sequence). V lost 5 bases and J 6 bases, leaving 10 bases between the germline ends. There are 13 residues in the CDR3. This clonotype was observed a handful of times. Its matching antigen is unknown. General study results and limits: Reports say that about two months after transplant, the alpha-beta T cells came out of several hundred graft clones that had expanded. Hyperexpanded clones declined; after one year, newly produced T cells mostly supplied diversity.

The source of this sequence is a female patient younger than 10 who had a stem cell transplant for aplastic anemia, so the T cells may come from the graft donor. The chain recombines TRBV3-1 with TRBJ2-2; the D call may be TRBD1 or TRBD2 (5 bases each). The sample consisted of PBMCs, mostly from graft donor cells, taken 180 days after TCRalphabeta/CD19-depleted stem cell transplant. CDR3: CASSWDGAGELFF. In DNA, the CDR3 is TGTGCCAGCAGCTGGGACGGTGCCGGGGAGCTGTTTTTT.